This T cell receptor (beta chain) is from a study of blood T cells in healthy people across ages. No fewer than 5.5 micrograms of total RNA were isolated from every sample. This clonotype was seen only a few times. The V and J ends lost 5 bases and 6 bases, in that order; junction bases with no gene match: 1. From germline, CDR1 is SQVTM and CDR2 ANQGSEA. The CDR3 length is 11 residues. Primers used in a second PCR of about 7 to 12 cycles were a sample-barcoded 5' primer and a J-beta primer mix. A template-switch adaptor with 12 random nucleotides tagged each cDNA molecule. TCRdb called the 5' RACE reads again in MiXCR, with one record for every CDR3 protein. The table records 600,000 or so distinct CDR3 sequences, more than 20% of them present only once.

The chain joins TRBV29-1 to TRBJ1-2; TRBD1 agrees at 9 bases. The sequenced sample was blood. The receptor comes from a man in his 70s in good health. CDR3 region: CSVRTGDGYTF. As DNA, the CDR3 is TGCAGCGTTAGGACAGGGGATGGCTACACCTTC. Full variable domain (missing parts from reference TRBV29-1 and TRBJ1-2): SAVISQKPSRDICQRGTSLTIQCQVDSQVTMMFWYRQQPGQSLTLIATANQGSEATYESGFVIDKFPISRPNLTFSTLTVSNMSPEDSSIYLCSVRTGDGYTFGSGTRLTVV.